These 25 T cell receptor beta chains were sequenced from one sample in a study of T cell responses to AZD1222 COVID-19 vaccine. TCRdb keeps only in-frame clones here, not all; method: immunoSEQ multiplex PCR. The sample shows tens of thousands of clones, roughly 93% of them seen only once. The starting material was peripheral blood, obtained on day 0 of AZD1222 vaccination. The receptors originated from an adult in good health.

The chain uses TRBV11-2 and TRBJ2-3; TRBD2 is a possible D gene (7 bases). Trimming cost V 1 base and J 1 base, with 9 bases left between them. Germline values: CDR1 SGHAT, CDR2 FQNNGV. The length of the CDR3 is 15 residues. The CDR3 protein is CASSLAGGRTDTQYF. In nucleotides, the CDR3 is TGTGCCAGCAGCTTAGCGGGGGGCCGCACAGATACGCAGTATTTT.

V is TRBV18 and J is TRBJ1-2; no clear D. Trimming cost V 1 base and J 1 base, with 10 bases left between them. The germline V gene encodes CDR1 KGHSH and CDR2 LQKENI. This CDR3 is 15 amino acids long. The chain's CDR3 is CASSPRQDLNYGYTF. DNA for the CDR3: TGTGCCAGCTCACCACGGCAGGATCTTAACTATGGCTACACCTTC.

This chain links TRBV4-3 with TRBJ1-2, with no clear D. CDR1 LGHNA and CDR2 YSLEER come from the germline V gene. The CDR3 spans 13 residues. V was pared by 0 bases and J by 8 bases, with 10 bases between. The DNA of the CDR3 is TGCGCCAGCAGCCAAGAAGGGAGGTCCGGCTACACCTTC. Its protein product is CASSQEGRSGYTF.

This rearrangement joins TRBV10-3 to TRBJ1-1; D unclear. Germline values: CDR1 ENHRY, CDR2 SYGVKD. The CDR3 totals 12 residues. The V end was cut by 9 bases, the J end by 2 bases, with 10 bases between. The CDR3 here is CAISDGNTEAFF. The CDR3 bases are TGTGCCATTTCGGACGGAAACACTGAAGCTTTCTTT.

CDR3 loop: CASRGQSSGANVLTF. The CDR3 DNA reads TGTGCCAGCCGGGGGCAGAGCTCTGGGGCCAACGTCCTGACTTTC. The rearrangement links TRBV7-8 to TRBJ2-6; D may be TRBD1 or TRBD2 (6 bases each). The CDR3 consists of 15 residues. The V gene lost 8 bases and the J gene lost 0 bases, with 11 bases spanning the gap. Germline CDR1 is SGHVS and CDR2 is FQNEAQ.

This clone was counted a single time. V is TRBV10-3 and J is TRBJ1-5, with 7 bases that match TRBD1. CDR1 and CDR2 from the germline V gene are ENHRY and SYGVKD. Trimming took 5 bases from V and 8 from J; bases not matched to a gene: 6. CDR3 size: 13 residues. The CDR3 loop is CAISRQGLEPQHF. CDR3 DNA: TGTGCCATCAGTCGACAGGGCTTGGAGCCCCAGCATTTT.

The chain recombines TRBV5-6 with TRBJ1-1; D ambiguous. The CDR3 loop spans 11 amino acids. Germline V gene lookup returns CDR1 SGHDT and CDR2 YYEEEE. Trimming cost V 4 bases and J 3 bases, with 4 bases left between them. The CDR3 sequence: CASSLDTEAFF. The DNA for the CDR3 is TGTGCCAGCAGCCTCGACACTGAAGCTTTCTTT.

The gene calls are TRBV3-1 (or the pseudogene TRBV3-2) and TRBJ2-4; D not resolved. Germline V gene lookup returns CDR1 LGHDT and CDR2 YNNKEL (reference sequence). The V end lost 1 base, the J end lost 2 bases, and 9 bases lay between the germline ends. The CDR3 loop spans 15 amino acids. The CDR3 is CASSQGGSSKNIQYF. The CDR3 nucleotides read TGTGCCAGCAGCCAAGGGGGTAGCTCCAAAAACATTCAGTACTTC.

The V call is TRBV6-6, the J call TRBJ2-3; D might be TRBD2 (6 bases). CDR3 length: 13 amino acids. Trimming removed 5 bases at V and 5 bases at J, with 11 bases between. Germline V gene sequence: CDR1 MNHNY, CDR2 SVGAGI (reference sequence). Here the CDR3 DNA reads TGTGCCAGCAGTCCCCCCGGGGGAGATACGCAGTATTTT. Protein: CASSPPGGDTQYF.

This clone came up once. The chain recombines TRBV19 with TRBJ1-2; D is undetermined. With 3 bases removed from V and 4 bases from J, the gap between germline ends came to 3 bases. Germline lookup yields CDR1 LNHDA and CDR2 SQIVND (reference sequence). CDR3 length equals 11 residues. The CDR3 bases are TGTGCCAGTAGTATTCGCTATGGCTACACCTTC. Translating it yields CASSIRYGYTF.

The chain links TRBV3-1 (or the pseudogene TRBV3-2) to TRBJ1-2; possibly TRBD1 for D (5 bases). The CDR3 has 15 residues. V lost 0 bases and J 5 bases, leaving 13 bases between the germline ends. Germline lookup yields CDR1 LGHDT and CDR2 YNNKEL (reference sequence). In DNA form, the CDR3 reads TGTGCCAGCAGCCAAGAGGTAGGGGTTGGATATGGCTACACCTTC. Amino acids: CASSQEVGVGYGYTF.

The chain employs TRBV3-1 (or the pseudogene TRBV3-2) and TRBJ1-5; 8 bases fit TRBD1. With 5 bases clipped from V and 7 bases from J, the junction kept 7 bases outside the gene matches. The germline gives CDR1 LGHDT, CDR2 YNNKEL (reference sequence). The CDR3 has 14 residues. The CDR3 is CASSFGQGRQPQHF. Written as DNA, the CDR3 is TGTGCCAGCAGCTTCGGACAGGGACGCCAGCCCCAGCATTTT.

The chain recombines TRBV5-5 with TRBJ2-1, with TRBD2 matching over 12 bases. Germline trimming cut 4 bases from V and 2 bases from J; bases unmatched to any gene: 13. Germline V gene lookup returns CDR1 SGHKS and CDR2 YYEKEE (reference sequence). This CDR3 has 19 amino acids. CDR3: CASSVVTSGGVSPYNEQFF. The CDR3 nucleotides read TGTGCCAGCAGCGTCGTGACTAGCGGGGGAGTTTCACCCTACAATGAGCAGTTCTTC. The full variable domain, in which reference TRBV5-5 and TRBJ2-1 provide the parts outside the CDR3, is DAGVTQSPTHLIKTRGQQVTLRCSPISGHKSVSWYQQVLGQGPQFIFQYYEKEERGRGNFPDRFSARQFPNYSSELNVNALLLGDSALYLCASSVVTSGGVSPYNEQFFGPGTRLTVL.

The genes are TRBV3-1 (or the pseudogene TRBV3-2) and TRBJ2-5; 7 nucleotides align to TRBD1. The CDR3 is 17 residues long. Germline-derived CDR1 and CDR2 are LGHDT and YNNKEL (reference sequence). V lost 1 base and J lost 2; bases outside the gene matches: 10. This chain's CDR3 is CASSQGQRRRGQETQYF. DNA of the CDR3: TGTGCCAGCAGCCAAGGGCAGCGTCGCAGGGGGCAAGAGACCCAGTACTTC.

The chain combines TRBV19 with TRBJ1-5; D is perhaps TRBD1 (6 bases). The CDR3 is 15 residues long. CDR1 is LNHDA and CDR2 is SQIVND in the germline V gene (reference sequence). Trimming stripped 6 bases from V and 0 bases from J, with 12 bases between. CDR3 loop: CASRNGQHSNQPQHF. In nucleotides, the CDR3 is TGTGCCAGTAGGAATGGACAGCATAGCAATCAGCCCCAGCATTTT.

This clone was detected only once. As DNA, the CDR3 is TGTGCCAGCGTTGCGGAGAACACCGGGGAGCTGTTTTTT. It is translated as CASVAENTGELFF. This chain links TRBV9 with TRBJ2-2, with D hard to call. This CDR3 region has 13 residues. Germline CDR1 and CDR2: SGDLS and YYNGEE. Trimming stripped 7 bases from V and 1 base from J, with 8 bases between.

The rearrangement uses TRBV11-2 and TRBJ2-7; 7 positions match TRBD2. This CDR3 contains 14 residues. V shed 5 bases and J 1 base; nucleotides not matched to a gene: 5. Germline V gives CDR1 SGHAT, CDR2 FQNNGV. The CDR3 loop is CASSPPSGSYEQYF. The CDR3 DNA reads TGTGCCAGCAGCCCCCCTAGCGGTTCCTACGAGCAGTACTTC.

V usage is TRBV6-1 and J usage is TRBJ2-2; 11 positions match TRBD1. V trimming: 3 bases; J trimming: 4 bases; junction bases outside the gene matches: 7. In germline, CDR1 is MNHNS, CDR2 SASEGT. The CDR3 has 17 residues. The chain's CDR3 is CASSDQGQGARTGELFF. CDR3 sequence (DNA): TGTGCCAGCAGTGACCAAGGACAGGGGGCGCGCACCGGGGAGCTGTTTTTT.

The chain carries TRBV7-6 and TRBJ1-6; perhaps TRBD1 as D (5 bases). V was shortened by 5 bases and J by 7 bases, with 12 bases between the two germline ends. This CDR3 has 14 amino acids. Germline V gene lookup returns CDR1 SGHVS and CDR2 FNYEAQ. The CDR3 loop reads CASSVGDLNSPLHF. CDR3 sequence (DNA): TGTGCCAGCAGCGTTGGGGACTTAAATTCACCCCTCCACTTT.

CDR3 loop: CASSQDGGVYTEAFF. CDR3 in DNA: TGTGCCAGCAGCCAAGATGGAGGTGTATACACTGAAGCTTTCTTT. The chain employs TRBV3-1 (or the pseudogene TRBV3-2) and TRBJ1-1; D unclear. V lost 0 bases and J 3 bases, leaving 11 bases between the germline ends. Germline CDR1 LGHDT, CDR2 YNNKEL (reference sequence). The CDR3 totals 15 residues.

The CDR3 DNA reads as TGTGCCAGCAGCTTAGTTCGGAATTCACCCCTCCACTTT. Translation: CASSLVRNSPLHF. The rearrangement links TRBV7-2 to TRBJ1-6; no clear D. The CDR3 spans 13 residues. The V and J ends lost 1 base and 7 bases respectively, with 5 bases between them. CDR1 and CDR2 (germline): SGHTA, FQGNSA.

This chain joins TRBV6-5 and TRBJ1-5; TRBD1 is a possible D gene (5 bases). V lost 7 bases to trimming and J lost 7 bases, with 14 bases between them. The germline gives CDR1 MNHEY, CDR2 SVGAGI. This CDR3 spans 13 amino acids. The CDR3 sequence: CASIRQGGQPQHF. The CDR3 coding sequence is TGTGCCAGCATTCGGCAGGGCGGGCAGCCCCAGCATTTT.

The gene calls are TRBV6-2 or TRBV6-3 and TRBJ2-3; D gene ambiguous. The length of the CDR3 is 14 residues. Germline CDR1 MNHEY, CDR2 SVGEGT. V was cut by 5 bases and J by 4 bases, with 13 bases left in between. CDR3 sequence (DNA): TGTGCCAGCAGTACTCTTTGGGCAGCAGATACGCAGTATTTT. Translation gives CASSTLWAADTQYF.

The J gene is TRBJ2-3, the V gene TRBV5-3, with 8 nucleotides matching TRBD1. TRBV5-3 is an ORF, with its function uncertain. V was clipped by 3 bases and J by 4 bases; unmatched bases: 1. The CDR3 runs to 13 residues. DNA for the CDR3: TGTGCCAGAAGCTGGACAGGGTCAGATACGCAGTATTTT. This gives the protein CARSWTGSDTQYF.

The chain couples TRBV3-1 (or the pseudogene TRBV3-2) to TRBJ1-2, with 11 bases identical to TRBD1. Germline-derived CDR1 and CDR2 are LGHDT and YNNKEL (reference sequence). The CDR3 loop spans 18 amino acids. V lost 4 bases, J lost 2 bases, and 12 bases stayed unmatched. CDR3 in DNA: TGTGCCAGCAGCCCACAATTCTCCGGGACAGGGGGAAACTATGGCTACACCTTC. Amino acids: CASSPQFSGTGGNYGYTF.